Included here is one TCR beta chain sequence, with context. The repertoire was sequenced with immunoSEQ multiplex PCR; TCRdb's copy has only in-frame clones and lacks some. The table lists 200,000 to 250,000 clones, roughly 89% of them singletons, with over 2% in the top ten. The data stem from a study of blood T cell repertoires in COVID-19. At the level of the study: The samples span acute and convalescent COVID-19 from the United States, Italy and Spain.

With 5 bases clipped from V and 6 bases from J, the junction kept 14 bases outside the gene matches. The CDR3 is 17 residues long. CDR1 SGHAT and CDR2 FQNNGV come from the germline V gene. The origin of this receptor is a man aged 25-45 years who had recovered from COVID-19. The chain joins TRBV11-2 to TRBJ1-2, with 11 bases aligning to TRBD1. Sample: peripheral blood. CDR3 region: CASSPGQGVPLKDGYTF. Written as DNA, the CDR3 is TGTGCCAGCAGCCCGGGACAGGGGGTGCCCCTTAAGGATGGCTACACCTTC.